The 29 T cell receptor beta chains listed next were all sequenced from one sample in a study of cytomegalovirus exposure and HLA in healthy donors. The study ran its PCR with 60 Vbeta and 13 Jbeta primers. The data were produced by immunoSEQ multiplex PCR, yet TCRdb's version contains in-frame clones alone and is incomplete. Here the sample spans 130,000 to 150,000 clones, around four fifths being singletons. Sequenced: PBMCs. The receptors were gathered from a female donor in good health and CMV-seronegative.

V is TRBV5-4 and J is TRBJ2-2; possibly TRBD1 for D (6 bases). This CDR3 comprises 14 residues. The V gene's germline CDR1 is SGHNT and CDR2 YYREEE (reference sequence). Trimming stripped 0 bases from V and 5 bases from J, with 8 bases between. In DNA, the CDR3 is TGTGCCAGCAGCTTGGAGGGGGTAACCGGGGAGCTGTTTTTT. Protein sequence: CASSLEGVTGELFF.

The rearrangement uses TRBV30 and TRBJ1-3; 9 positions agree with TRBD1. This CDR3 comprises 15 residues. CDR1 GTSNPN and CDR2 SVGIG come from the germline V gene (reference sequence). With 8 bases clipped from V and 1 base from J, the junction kept 9 bases outside the gene matches. Written as DNA, the CDR3 is TGTGCCCGAAGCCGACAGGGGGGGTCTGGAAACACCATATATTTT. Residues: CARSRQGGSGNTIYF.

The chain links TRBV28 to TRBJ2-5; D perhaps matches TRBD1 (6 bases). This CDR3 comprises 13 residues. The germline V gene has CDR1 MDHEN and CDR2 SYDVKM. Trimming cost V 1 base and J 5 bases, with 8 bases left between them. The CDR3 spells CASSLFRGETQYF. In DNA form, the CDR3 reads TGTGCCAGCAGTTTATTTAGGGGGGAGACCCAGTACTTC.

J is TRBJ2-7 and V is TRBV7-2; 7 nucleotides line up with TRBD2. CDR1 SGHTA and CDR2 FQGNSA come from the germline V gene. The CDR3 runs to 16 residues. The V and J ends lost 0 bases and 5 bases, in that order; junction bases with no gene match: 10. Here the CDR3 reads CASSLAVASGVHEQYF. For the CDR3, the DNA is TGTGCCAGCAGCTTAGCGGTTGCTAGCGGAGTCCACGAGCAGTACTTC.

This clone has more than one count but fewer than ten. The genes are TRBV30 and TRBJ2-3; weak D call: TRBD2 (6 bases). This CDR3 is 15 amino acids long. CDR1 is GTSNPN, CDR2 SVGIG, per germline (reference sequence). Trimming cost V 0 bases and J 1 base, with 11 bases left between them. The CDR3 DNA reads as TGTGCCTGGAGTGTAGGGTGGGAGGGCACAGATACGCAGTATTTT. This encodes CAWSVGWEGTDTQYF. Filled out from reference TRBV30 and TRBJ2-3, the complete variable domain reads SQTIHQWPATLVQPVGSPLSLECTVEGTSNPNLYWYRQAAGRGLQLLFYSVGIGQISSEVPQNLSASRPQDRQFILSSKKLLLSDSGFYLCAWSVGWEGTDTQYFGPGTRLTVL.

The genes are TRBV5-1 and TRBJ2-5, with 9 bases aligning to TRBD1. The CDR3 runs to 16 residues. J gave up 4 bases and V 4 bases, and 11 bases lay outside the gene matches. Germline V lookup: CDR1 SGHRS, CDR2 YFSETQ. The CDR3 coding sequence is TGCGCCAGCAGCCCCGGCGGGACAGGGTGGCGAGAGACCCAGTACTTC. As protein: CASSPGGTGWRETQYF.

The rearrangement links TRBV30 to TRBJ1-5; D perhaps matches TRBD1 (5 bases). Germline V gene lookup returns CDR1 GTSNPN and CDR2 SVGIG (reference sequence). The CDR3 contains 14 residues. V was clipped by 0 bases and J by 6 bases, with 12 bases between them. The CDR3 is CAWSVSGLGQPQHF. CDR3 nucleotides: TGTGCCTGGAGTGTATCAGGGCTTGGTCAGCCCCAGCATTTT.

The V gene is TRBV28, the J gene TRBJ2-4; D is uncertain. CDR1 is MDHEN, CDR2 SYDVKM, per germline. V was shortened by 3 bases and J by 7 bases, with 10 bases between the two germline ends. The CDR3 extends over 13 amino acids. Here the CDR3 reads CASSLLGGNIQYF. As DNA, the CDR3 is TGTGCCAGCAGTTTGCTCGGCGGTAACATTCAGTACTTC.

This rearrangement joins TRBV30 to TRBJ2-1; a possible D gene is TRBD2 (6 bases). In germline, CDR1 is GTSNPN, CDR2 SVGIG (reference sequence). The V end lost 0 bases, the J end lost 4 bases, and 16 bases lay between the germline ends. The CDR3 is 16 amino acids. The CDR3 sequence: CAWSVYGEVIYNEQFF. The CDR3 region has the DNA TGTGCCTGGAGTGTATATGGGGAGGTGATTTACAATGAGCAGTTCTTC.

The chain couples TRBV27 to TRBJ2-3, with D maybe TRBD2 (7 bases). The length of the CDR3 is 17 residues. In germline, CDR1 is MNHEY, CDR2 SMNVEV (reference sequence). Trimming stripped 5 bases from V and 6 bases from J, with 24 bases between. CDR3 bases: TGTGCCAGCAGTCCCAAGCGGGACACGAGGAAGCCGGATACGCAGTATTTT. Residues: CASSPKRDTRKPDTQYF.

The chain uses TRBV5-6 and TRBJ2-7; D remains unclear. Trimming cost V 0 bases and J 0 bases, with 7 bases left between them. The CDR3 consists of 14 residues. Germline V lookup: CDR1 SGHDT, CDR2 YYEEEE. CDR3 sequence: CASSLATRSYEQYF. The CDR3 nucleotides are TGTGCCAGCAGCTTGGCCACGCGCTCCTACGAGCAGTACTTC.

J is TRBJ1-2 and V is TRBV10-1; D gene ambiguous. CDR3 length equals 14 residues. Germline CDR1 is WNHNN and CDR2 is SYGVQD (reference sequence). In DNA, the CDR3 is TGCCGCAAAAGGACGGAGGAGACTAACTATGGCTACACCTTC. Its protein is CRKRTEETNYGYTF.

This chain joins TRBV7-2 and TRBJ2-7; 8 nucleotides line up with TRBD2. Germline V lookup: CDR1 SGHTA, CDR2 FQGNSA. Trimming cost V 1 base and J 4 bases; bases outside gene matches: 9. CDR3 length equals 16 residues. The chain's CDR3 is CASSLGSGGGKYEQYF. The DNA of the CDR3 is TGTGCCAGCAGCTTAGGCTCGGGGGGGGGAAAATACGAGCAGTACTTC.

CDR3 residues: CASSSPPRDRDTYGYTF. DNA for the CDR3: TGTGCCAGCAGCTCCCCCCCCCGGGACAGGGATACGTATGGCTACACCTTC. The chain joins TRBV7-3 to TRBJ1-2; 9 nucleotides agree with TRBD1. Germline-derived CDR1 and CDR2 are SGHTA and FQGTGA. The CDR3 has 17 residues. V was clipped by 4 bases and J by 5 bases; unmatched bases: 14.

The chain recombines TRBV5-1 with TRBJ2-1, with a tentative D call TRBD1 (6 bases). V lost 5 bases, J lost 5 bases, and 14 bases lay in between. In germline, CDR1 is SGHRS, CDR2 YFSETQ. CDR3 length: 14 residues. The CDR3 protein is CASRPSTGNNEQFF. CDR3 nucleotide sequence: TGCGCCAGCAGACCTTCCACAGGGAACAATGAGCAGTTCTTC.

This clone was detected only once. Different DNA sequences within this sample yield the same CDR3. The rearrangement joins TRBV30 to TRBJ1-1, with TRBD1 as a possible D gene (5 bases). Germline V gene lookup returns CDR1 GTSNPN and CDR2 SVGIG (reference sequence). This CDR3 region has 12 residues. Deletions cut 5 bases from V and 0 bases from J, with 7 bases between. This chain's CDR3 is CAWRGVNTEAFF. CDR3 bases: TGTGCCTGGCGGGGGGTGAACACTGAAGCTTTCTTT.

The chain links TRBV11-2 to TRBJ2-5; 8 bases agree with TRBD2. Germline-derived CDR1 and CDR2 are SGHAT and FQNNGV. Trimming removed 5 bases from V and 7 bases from J; junction bases left unmatched: 3. This CDR3 is 12 amino acids long. CDR3 amino acids: CASSPGGGTQYF. The CDR3 bases are TGTGCCAGCAGCCCGGGAGGGGGGACCCAGTACTTC.

This clone was seen a single time. The chain recombines TRBV7-8 with TRBJ2-1, with D possibly TRBD2 on 6 matching bases. Germline CDR1 is SGHVS and CDR2 is FQNEAQ. Trimming pared 1 base from V and 5 bases from J, leaving 24 bases between. The CDR3 has 19 residues. CDR3 in DNA: TGTGCCAGCAGCTTAGGGTTGGGCAGGTCCCGGAGGGAGGACAATGAGCAGTTCTTC. This gives the protein CASSLGLGRSRREDNEQFF.

V is TRBV30 and J is TRBJ1-1; maybe TRBD1 (6 bases). This CDR3 spans 15 amino acids. The V and J ends lost 0 bases and 4 bases respectively, with 15 bases between them. Germline values: CDR1 GTSNPN, CDR2 SVGIG (reference sequence). The CDR3 sequence is CAWSVVRGRITEAFF. CDR3 nucleotide sequence: TGTGCCTGGAGTGTAGTCAGGGGTAGAATCACTGAAGCTTTCTTT.

J is TRBJ1-2 and V is TRBV10-3; no clear D gene. The CDR3 extends over 14 amino acids. Trimming took 6 bases from V and 5 from J, leaving 16 bases between them. Germline CDR1 and CDR2: ENHRY and SYGVKD. The CDR3 protein is CAIRARTDFYGYTF. The CDR3 DNA reads TGTGCCATCAGGGCAAGGACTGACTTTTATGGCTACACCTTC.

Here the CDR3 reads CSVRQGAGETQYF. CDR3 nucleotide sequence: TGCAGCGTGAGACAGGGGGCGGGGGAGACCCAGTACTTC. The chain recombines TRBV29-1 with TRBJ2-5; 10 bases align to TRBD1. This CDR3 contains 13 residues. V lost 6 bases and J lost 5; bases outside the gene matches: 6. Looked up from germline, CDR1 is SQVTM and CDR2 is ANQGSEA.

The chain links TRBV15 to TRBJ1-1; no firm D call. V lost 3 bases, J lost 1 base, and 15 bases lay in between. This CDR3 has 16 amino acids. Germline V gene data show CDR1 as LNHNV and CDR2 as YYDKDF (reference sequence). CDR3 region: CATSSHTGGENTEAFF. CDR3 coding DNA: TGTGCCACCAGCAGCCACACCGGCGGGGAGAACACTGAAGCTTTCTTT.

The chain is built from TRBV7-9 and TRBJ1-1; D is perhaps TRBD1 (6 bases). The germline V gene encodes CDR1 SEHNR and CDR2 FQNEAQ (reference sequence). CDR3 length equals 14 residues. Trimming shortened V by 5 bases and J by 5 bases, and 15 bases separated the two germline ends. The CDR3: CASSTSQGDTEAFF. The CDR3 coding sequence is TGTGCCAGCAGCACCTCACAGGGAGATACTGAAGCTTTCTTT.

Many counts were recorded for this clone. The V and J genes are TRBV5-4 and TRBJ2-7; 8 nucleotides line up with TRBD2. The V segment lost 10 bases and the J segment 3 bases; nucleotides outside the gene matches: 9. The CDR3 is 13 residues long. CDR1 SGHNT and CDR2 YYREEE come from the germline V gene (reference sequence). The DNA of the CDR3 is TGTGCCTCAGGACGGGGGGGGGACTACGAGCAGTACTTC. As protein: CASGRGGDYEQYF.

About this clone: A junction end diverges from the germline sequence, so it may reflect a read error. This chain uses TRBV5-4 with TRBJ1-2; weak D call: TRBD1 (6 bases). The CDR3 is 15 amino acids. In germline, CDR1 is SGHNT, CDR2 YYREEE (reference sequence). CDR3: CASSLARGTLYGYPF. The DNA of the CDR3 is TGTGCCAGCAGCTTGGCCAGGGGAACCCTCTATGGCTACCCCTTC.

The V call is TRBV28, the J call TRBJ2-2, with 8 nucleotides matching TRBD2. The ends lost 6 bases at V and 5 bases at J; junction bases unmatched: 14. This CDR3 region has 17 residues. Per germline, CDR1 MDHEN and CDR2 SYDVKM. The CDR3 spells CASRGSSGPRRTGELFF. The CDR3 nucleotides are TGTGCCAGCAGGGGGTCTAGCGGGCCCCGGAGAACCGGGGAGCTGTTTTTT.

This chain connects TRBV28 to TRBJ2-5; TRBD1 aligns across 8 bases. Germline V gene lookup returns CDR1 MDHEN and CDR2 SYDVKM. Unmatched junction bases numbered 9, after V lost 7 bases and J lost 5 bases. The CDR3 is 14 amino acids. CDR3 amino acids: CASTPDRVVETQYF. CDR3 nucleotide sequence: TGTGCCAGCACCCCGGACAGGGTAGTTGAGACCCAGTACTTC.

V is TRBV10-3 and J is TRBJ1-2; 9 bases map to TRBD1. The junction had 5 bases not matched to a gene; V was cut back by 3 bases and J by 6 bases. The CDR3 contains 14 residues. Germline-derived CDR1 and CDR2 are ENHRY and SYGVKD. CDR3: CAISEPGQGDGYTF. CDR3 DNA: TGTGCCATCAGTGAACCGGGACAGGGTGATGGCTACACCTTC.

The chain uses TRBV10-2 and TRBJ2-1; 9 bases align to TRBD2. The germline V gene has CDR1 WSHSY and CDR2 SAAADI. The CDR3 has 13 residues. Trimming removed 6 bases from V and 12 bases from J; junction bases left unmatched: 9. The CDR3 spells CASRLIAGVGQFF. In nucleotides, the CDR3 is TGCGCCAGCAGATTAATAGCGGGGGTAGGGCAGTTCTTC.